Shown below are 28 T cell receptor beta chains from a single sample sequenced in a study of blood T cell repertoires in COVID-19. Method: immunoSEQ multiplex PCR; TCRdb's copy keeps in-frame clones and lacks some. The table records tens of thousands of clones, approximately 78% of them present only once. The material sequenced was peripheral blood. The receptors originated from a man aged 45-65 years with active or convalescent COVID-19.

The rearrangement links TRBV7-2 to TRBJ1-4, with TRBD1 matching over 7 bases. Germline V lookup: CDR1 SGHTA, CDR2 FQGNSA. V lost 5 bases and J lost 7; bases outside the gene matches: 7. This CDR3 comprises 14 residues. Written as DNA, the CDR3 is TGTGCCAGCAGCCTGCAGGGGGTCGGTGAAAAACTGTTTTTT. This gives the protein CASSLQGVGEKLFF.

The gene calls are TRBV4-3 and TRBJ1-5; 8 nucleotides line up with TRBD1. The CDR3 spans 15 residues. Trimming at V came to 0 bases and at J to 7 bases, leaving 5 bases not matched to a gene. Germline V lookup: CDR1 LGHNA, CDR2 YSLEER. The DNA of the CDR3 is TGCGCCAGCAGCCAAGATGCGACAGGGGACCAGCCCCAGCATTTT. Its protein product is CASSQDATGDQPQHF.

This rearrangement joins TRBV2 to TRBJ1-3; 10 bases are shared with TRBD1. V shed 6 bases, J shed 4 bases, and the junction held 6 bases outside the gene matches. CDR3 length: 15 residues. The germline V gene encodes CDR1 SNHLY and CDR2 FYNNEI. CDR3 nucleotide sequence: TGTGCCAGCAGAAGACAGGGGGCAACCGGAAACACCATATATTTT. Amino acid sequence: CASRRQGATGNTIYF.

This clone turned up a few times. This sequence joins TRBV7-2 and TRBJ2-3; 10 nucleotides line up with TRBD1. Per the germline V gene, CDR1 is SGHTA and CDR2 is FQGNSA. The V gene end was trimmed by 8 bases and the J gene end by 11 bases; junction bases not matched to a gene: 16. This CDR3 has 15 amino acids. CDR3 residues: CASRRTGGPLVMQYF. In DNA, the CDR3 is TGTGCCAGCCGGCGGACAGGGGGACCCCTCGTTATGCAGTATTTT.

The chain links TRBV5-1 to TRBJ2-3, with TRBD1 identical over 9 bases. This CDR3 has 16 amino acids. V shed 0 bases and J 10 bases; nucleotides not matched to a gene: 12. Germline V CDR1 and CDR2: SGHRS, YFSETQ. The CDR3 nucleotides read TGCGCCAGCAGCTTGGCACAGGGGGCCCCCTTGGAAGCGCAGTATTTT. This gives the protein CASSLAQGAPLEAQYF.

The rearrangement links TRBV6-6 to TRBJ2-3, with TRBD1 identical over 9 bases. The germline V gene has CDR1 MNHNY and CDR2 SVGAGI (reference sequence). The CDR3 length is 13 residues. Unmatched junction bases numbered 5, after V lost 8 bases and J lost 5 bases. The CDR3 DNA is TGTGCCAGCGAGCAGGGACAGGGAGATACGCAGTATTTT. It is translated as CASEQGQGDTQYF.

J is TRBJ2-1 and V is TRBV7-9; D gene unclear. Germline loops: CDR1 SEHNR, CDR2 FQNEAQ (reference sequence). Deletions cut 7 bases from V and 5 bases from J, with 9 bases between. CDR3 size: 12 residues. The chain's CDR3 is CASNRQHNEQFF. The CDR3 DNA reads as TGTGCCAGCAATAGACAACACAATGAGCAGTTCTTC.

This chain uses TRBV28 with TRBJ1-1; TRBD1 matches 9 bases. V trimming: 7 bases; J trimming: 0 bases; junction bases outside the gene matches: 9. Germline-derived CDR1 and CDR2 are MDHEN and SYDVKM. The CDR3 totals 16 residues. CDR3 amino acids: CASILTGGPMNTEAFF. CDR3 DNA sequence: TGTGCCAGCATCCTGACAGGGGGTCCAATGAACACTGAAGCTTTCTTT.

This chain uses TRBV5-6 with TRBJ1-1; no reliable D call. The V end lost 1 base, the J end lost 5 bases, and 6 bases lay between the germline ends. The germline CDR1 and CDR2 sequences are SGHDT and YYEEEE. There are 12 residues in the CDR3. The CDR3 loop reads CASSLQLTEAFF. The CDR3 region has the DNA TGTGCCAGCAGCTTGCAGTTAACTGAAGCTTTCTTT.

DNA of the CDR3: TGTGCCAGCAGTAAGGGGCTCCAAGAGACCCAGTACTTC. The encoded protein is CASSKGLQETQYF. This chain joins TRBV6-4 and TRBJ2-5; D is possibly TRBD1 (5 bases). Per the germline V gene, CDR1 is MRHNA and CDR2 is SNTAGT. V lost 5 bases and J lost 1, with 8 bases in between. The CDR3 runs to 13 residues.

This rearrangement joins TRBV7-2 to TRBJ2-3; 8 bases agree with TRBD2. Germline V gene sequence: CDR1 SGHTA, CDR2 FQGNSA. V lost 1 base to trimming and J lost 2 bases; unmatched junction nucleotides: 5. CDR3 length: 16 amino acids. CDR3 loop: CASSLDSGGSTDTQYF. As DNA, the CDR3 is TGTGCCAGCAGCTTAGACAGCGGGGGCTCCACAGATACGCAGTATTTT.

This rearrangement joins TRBV12-3 or TRBV12-4 to TRBJ1-1; D possibly corresponds to TRBD1 (6 bases). V lost 6 bases and J lost 1, with 9 bases in between. The CDR3 has 13 amino acids. The CDR3 DNA reads TGTGCCAGCAGGCGGACAGCGAACACTGAAGCTTTCTTT. The encoded protein is CASRRTANTEAFF.

This chain joins TRBV6-5 and TRBJ2-3; TRBD2 matches at 7 bases. With 10 bases clipped from V and 1 base from J, the junction kept 5 bases outside the gene matches. CDR1 MNHEY and CDR2 SVGAGI come from the germline V gene. This CDR3 contains 13 residues. The CDR3 region is CATPLAGTDTQYF. The CDR3 region has the DNA TGTGCCACCCCGCTAGCGGGCACAGATACGCAGTATTTT.

This clone turned up a few times. The chain combines TRBV4-1 with TRBJ2-3, with D possibly matching TRBD1 (6 bases). Germline V gene data show CDR1 as MGHRA and CDR2 as YSYEKL. This CDR3 is 13 amino acids long. V lost 4 bases to trimming and J lost 4 bases, with 9 bases between them. This CDR3 reads CASSLDSPDTQYF. CDR3 DNA sequence: TGCGCCAGCAGCCTGGACAGTCCAGATACGCAGTATTTT.

V usage is TRBV28 and J usage is TRBJ1-1; 8 nucleotides line up with TRBD1. CDR3 size: 16 residues. V shed 0 bases, J shed 4 bases, and the junction held 7 bases outside the gene matches. Looked up from germline, CDR1 is MDHEN and CDR2 is SYDVKM. In DNA, the CDR3 is TGTGCCAGCAGTTTATGGGCAGGGGGCAGTGGCACTGAAGCTTTCTTT. Encoded protein: CASSLWAGGSGTEAFF.

The chain is built from TRBV4-3 and TRBJ2-3, with TRBD1 identical over 7 bases. The CDR3 is made up of 17 amino acids. J lost 1 base, V lost 0 bases, and 7 bases had no gene match. Germline CDR1 is LGHNA and CDR2 is YSLEER. CDR3 coding DNA: TGCGCCAGCAGCCAAGATCTAAGGGGGCAGCGCACAGATACGCAGTATTTT. Translated: CASSQDLRGQRTDTQYF.

The V gene is TRBV10-3, the J gene TRBJ1-2; 8 positions agree with TRBD1. V dropped 4 bases and J dropped 7; count of bases not matched to a gene: 11. The CDR3 has 15 amino acids. CDR1 and CDR2 (germline): ENHRY, SYGVKD. The CDR3 region is CAISGSAGGLRGYTF. CDR3 in DNA: TGTGCCATCAGTGGGTCGGCAGGGGGCTTGCGTGGCTACACCTTC.

The V and J genes are TRBV4-3 and TRBJ2-3, with 11 bases matching TRBD1. CDR3 length equals 15 residues. Germline V gives CDR1 LGHNA, CDR2 YSLEER. Trimming took 0 bases from V and 5 from J; bases not matched to a gene: 1. CDR3 amino acids: CASSQEGTGGDTQYF. DNA for the CDR3: TGCGCCAGCAGCCAAGAGGGGACAGGGGGAGATACGCAGTATTTT.

The V and J genes are TRBV5-1 and TRBJ2-1; TRBD2 matches 11 bases. This CDR3 contains 16 residues. In germline, CDR1 is SGHRS, CDR2 YFSETQ. Losses at the gene ends were 4 bases for V and 4 bases for J; bases not matched to a gene: 7. This CDR3 is CASSPGGTSGYNEQFF. CDR3 bases: TGCGCCAGCAGCCCAGGGGGGACTAGCGGTTACAATGAGCAGTTCTTC.

The chain joins TRBV23-1 to TRBJ2-7, with D tentatively TRBD1 (6 bases). TRBV23-1 is given ORF status, its function remaining uncertain. Trimming cost V 3 bases and J 7 bases, with 10 bases left between them. The CDR3 loop spans 12 amino acids. In nucleotides, the CDR3 is TGCGCCAGCAGTCATTCCCAGGGGGAGCAGTACGTC. This encodes CASSHSQGEQYV.

The J gene is TRBJ2-1, the V gene TRBV5-1, with TRBD2 identical over 7 bases. V was pared by 4 bases and J by 4 bases, with 5 bases of the junction left unmatched. The CDR3 has 14 residues. Germline V gene sequence: CDR1 SGHRS, CDR2 YFSETQ. DNA of the CDR3: TGCGCCAGCAGCCCGACTAGCACATACAATGAGCAGTTCTTC. The encoded protein is CASSPTSTYNEQFF.

The chain has TRBV28 and TRBJ1-5; D possibly corresponds to TRBD1 (6 bases). Trimming took 5 bases from V and 3 from J, leaving 14 bases between them. CDR3 length equals 15 residues. CDR1 and CDR2 (germline): MDHEN, SYDVKM. CDR3 sequence reads: CASSTPQGFNQPQHF. The CDR3 coding sequence is TGTGCCAGCAGTACTCCACAGGGCTTCAATCAGCCCCAGCATTTT.

This clone appeared a single time. V and J are TRBV24-1 and TRBJ2-7; D gene ambiguous. There are 14 residues in the CDR3. CDR1 and CDR2 from the germline V gene are KGHDR and SFDVKD. With 5 bases removed from V and 4 bases from J, the gap between germline ends came to 14 bases. In DNA, the CDR3 is TGTGCCACCAGTGGGCCAGAAGATCCGTACGAGCAGTACTTC. As protein: CATSGPEDPYEQYF.

In nucleotides, the CDR3 is TGTGCCAGCAGTTACTCGCGGAGGGGCCGCCGTACTACTGAAGCTTTCTTT. Protein: CASSYSRRGRRTTEAFF. This chain joins TRBV6-2 or TRBV6-3 and TRBJ1-1; a possible D gene is TRBD1 (5 bases). Germline CDR1 reads MNHEY; CDR2 reads SVGEGT. V gave up 0 bases and J gave up 5 bases, with 19 bases separating them. The length of the CDR3 is 17 residues.

This chain links TRBV5-1 with TRBJ2-2; 9 bases match TRBD2. The junction had 5 bases not matched to a gene; V was cut back by 0 bases and J by 2 bases. This CDR3 spans 17 amino acids. Germline V gene lookup returns CDR1 SGHRS and CDR2 YFSETQ. Here the CDR3 reads CASSLDRSGGNTGELFF. The CDR3 DNA follows: TGCGCCAGCAGCTTGGACCGTAGCGGGGGAAACACCGGGGAGCTGTTTTTT. Complete variable domain (other parts from reference TRBV5-1 and TRBJ2-2): KAGVTQTPRYLIKTRGQQVTLSCSPISGHRSVSWYQQTPGQGLQFLFEYFSETQRNKGNFPGRFSGRQFSNSRSEMNVSTLELGDSALYLCASSLDRSGGNTGELFFGEGSRLTVL.

V and J are TRBV11-2 and TRBJ2-7; TRBD2 matches 7 bases. After removal of 1 base from V and 3 bases from J, the junction contained 6 bases not matched to a gene. The CDR3 is 15 amino acids. Germline CDR1 and CDR2: SGHAT and FQNNGV. The CDR3 region is CASSLGSGVDYEQYV. The CDR3 nucleotides read TGTGCCAGCAGCTTAGGGAGCGGGGTGGACTACGAGCAGTACGTC.

This chain links TRBV30 with TRBJ1-1; no firm D call. V was cut by 2 bases and J by 4 bases, with 11 bases left in between. This CDR3 has 13 amino acids. Looked up from germline, CDR1 is GTSNPN and CDR2 is SVGIG (reference sequence). The CDR3 region is CAWSSQEGTEAFF. The CDR3, as DNA: TGTGCCTGGAGTTCGCAGGAGGGCACTGAAGCTTTCTTT.

This clone appeared a few times. The chain's CDR3 is CASSRNDRELREQYF. As DNA, the CDR3 is TGTGCCAGCAGCCGAAATGACAGGGAGCTGCGGGAGCAGTACTTC. This chain uses TRBV2 with TRBJ2-7, with TRBD1 matching 7 bases. CDR1 and CDR2 from the germline V gene are SNHLY and FYNNEI. With V trimmed by 6 bases and J by 7 bases, 15 bases remained unmatched. The length of the CDR3 is 15 residues.